These 20 T cell receptor beta chains came from one sample sequenced in a study of blood T cell repertoires in COVID-19. Generated by immunoSEQ multiplex PCR, the TCRdb table keeps only in-frame clones and is missing some. The sample carries 150,000 or so clones, approximately 88% recorded once. Sequencing input: PBMCs or T cells enriched from blood (not recorded which). The receptors here all came from a man between 65 and 85 years old who had been exposed to COVID-19.

This chain joins TRBV4-3 and TRBJ2-2, with 15 positions matching TRBD2. The CDR3 length is 16 residues. The germline V gene encodes CDR1 LGHNA and CDR2 YSLEER. V trimming: 0 bases; J trimming: 10 bases; junction bases outside the gene matches: 3. The CDR3 DNA reads TGCGCCAGCAGCCAAGATGGGACTAGCGGGGGGCAGGAGCTGTTTTTT. Translated, it gives CASSQDGTSGGQELFF.

This clone was found once. The chain is built from TRBV4-1 and TRBJ2-2, with 7 bases aligning to TRBD2. V was clipped by 3 bases and J by 7 bases; unmatched bases: 11. The CDR3 totals 16 residues. CDR1 and CDR2 (germline): MGHRA, YSYEKL. CDR3 nucleotide sequence: TGCGCCAGCAGCCAGGGCGGGAGAAGTGGGGGCGGGGAGCTGTTTTTT. It yields the protein CASSQGGRSGGGELFF.

Here the CDR3 DNA reads TGTGCCAGCAGAGGGGGCGCGGAGACCCAGTACTTC. Translation gives CASRGGAETQYF. The gene calls are TRBV12-3 or TRBV12-4 and TRBJ2-5; the match to TRBD1 covers 7 bases. J gave up 5 bases and V 6 bases, and 3 bases lay outside the gene matches. The CDR3 length is 12 residues.

The chain is built from TRBV30 and TRBJ1-2; D is uncertain. Trimming stripped 2 bases from V and 4 bases from J, with 8 bases between. This CDR3 is built from 12 residues. CDR1 is GTSNPN, CDR2 SVGIG, per germline (reference sequence). CDR3 residues: CAWSNRGYGYTF. The CDR3 DNA reads as TGTGCCTGGAGTAACCGGGGCTATGGCTACACCTTC.

Only one count was recorded for this clone. J is TRBJ1-6 and V is TRBV6-4; a weak D match, TRBD1 (5 bases). Germline V gives CDR1 MRHNA, CDR2 SNTAGT. Trimming took 7 bases from V and 2 from J, leaving 15 bases between them. The CDR3 consists of 16 residues. CDR3 nucleotide sequence: TGTGCCAGCACAAGTGGGGCTTTGACCTATAATTCACCCCTCCACTTT. Translating it yields CASTSGALTYNSPLHF.

V and J are TRBV3-1 (or the pseudogene TRBV3-2) and TRBJ1-2; 7 bases agree with TRBD1. Germline V gene data show CDR1 as LGHDT and CDR2 as YNNKEL (reference sequence). The CDR3 has 16 residues. Unmatched junction bases numbered 6, after V lost 0 bases and J lost 2 bases. Here the CDR3 DNA reads TGTGCCAGCAGCCAAGATCAAGGGGGCATGAACTATGGCTACACCTTC. Residues: CASSQDQGGMNYGYTF.

This clone was seen only a few times. The chain carries TRBV4-1 and TRBJ2-1; a possible D gene is TRBD2 (5 bases). Germline CDR1 reads MGHRA; CDR2 reads YSYEKL. V lost 4 bases to trimming and J lost 8 bases, with 15 bases between them. The CDR3 is 14 amino acids. The CDR3 sequence is CASSRGWSGDEQFF. The CDR3 bases are TGCGCCAGCAGCCGAGGCTGGAGCGGTGATGAGCAGTTCTTC.

The chain links TRBV2 to TRBJ1-1; D is possibly TRBD1 (5 bases). The germline V and J ends were trimmed by 5 bases and 4 bases, with 20 bases remaining between them. CDR1 SNHLY and CDR2 FYNNEI come from the germline V gene. This CDR3 is built from 16 residues. The CDR3 region has the DNA TGTGCCAGCAGTTCGGACCCAGGGTTCGGGGGCACTGAAGCTTTCTTT. It translates to CASSSDPGFGGTEAFF.

The rearrangement joins TRBV7-3 to TRBJ2-1; unclear D gene. The CDR3 has 14 residues. Germline CDR1 and CDR2: SGHTA and FQGTGA. The V end lost 5 bases, the J end lost 6 bases, and 14 bases lay between the germline ends. This CDR3 is CASSQAGSSNEQFF. In nucleotides, the CDR3 is TGTGCCAGCAGCCAAGCCGGGTCATCCAATGAGCAGTTCTTC.

The chain is built from TRBV18 and TRBJ2-6; the match to TRBD1 covers 7 bases. The trim removed 4 bases at V and 2 bases at J, leaving 2 bases unmatched. Germline CDR1 and CDR2: KGHSH and LQKENI. CDR3 size: 15 residues. The CDR3 region has the DNA TGTGCCAGCTCACTGACAGGGACTGGGGCCAACGTCCTGACTTTC. It translates to CASSLTGTGANVLTF. The whole variable domain, remainder taken from reference TRBV18 and TRBJ2-6, is NAGVMQNPRHLVRRRGQEARLRCSPMKGHSHVYWYRQLPEEGLKFMVYLQKENIIDESGMPKERFSAEFPKEGPSILRIQQVVRGDSAAYFCASSLTGTGANVLTFGAGSRLTVL.

The rearrangement links TRBV3-1 (or the pseudogene TRBV3-2) to TRBJ2-4, with D maybe TRBD2 (5 bases). This CDR3 has 12 amino acids. Trimming took 8 bases from V and 8 from J, leaving 13 bases between them. CDR1 and CDR2 (germline): LGHDT, YNNKEL (reference sequence). In DNA, the CDR3 is TGTGCCAGCTCGGACTCTCCGTACATTCAGTACTTC. Translating it yields CASSDSPYIQYF.

The chain employs TRBV9 and TRBJ2-3, with 9 positions matching TRBD2. The V segment lost 3 bases and the J segment 1 base; nucleotides outside the gene matches: 3. The CDR3 contains 15 residues. Germline CDR1 SGDLS, CDR2 YYNGEE. This chain's CDR3 is CASSGGGRGTDTQYF. CDR3 DNA: TGTGCCAGCAGCGGCGGCGGGAGGGGCACAGATACGCAGTATTTT.

This clone was observed a single time. The chain employs TRBV4-1 and TRBJ1-2; perhaps TRBD1 as D (6 bases). Germline V gene data show CDR1 as MGHRA and CDR2 as YSYEKL. V was cut by 0 bases and J by 0 bases, with 8 bases left in between. The CDR3 covers 15 residues. DNA of the CDR3: TGCGCCAGCAGCCAAGAGGACAGAACTAACTATGGCTACACCTTC. Protein product: CASSQEDRTNYGYTF.

The CDR3 sequence: CASSTYRGQANYGYTF. CDR3 bases: TGTGCCAGTAGTACCTACAGGGGACAAGCTAACTATGGCTACACCTTC. This chain joins TRBV19 and TRBJ1-2; the match to TRBD1 covers 7 bases. Germline V gives CDR1 LNHDA, CDR2 SQIVND (reference sequence). Trimming at V came to 4 bases and at J to 0 bases, leaving 8 bases not matched to a gene. The CDR3 runs 16 residues.

The chain carries TRBV7-9 and TRBJ2-1, with 9 bases aligning to TRBD2. This CDR3 contains 15 residues. Germline V gives CDR1 SEHNR, CDR2 FQNEAQ (reference sequence). V shed 5 bases, J shed 8 bases, and the junction held 10 bases outside the gene matches. The CDR3 DNA is TGTGCCAGCAGCCGCAAGCGGGAGGCTTCCCATGAGCAGTTCTTC. Amino acid sequence: CASSRKREASHEQFF.

V usage is TRBV18 and J usage is TRBJ2-7, with D uncertain. This CDR3 region has 12 residues. Germline CDR1 reads KGHSH; CDR2 reads LQKENI. Trimming shortened V by 5 bases and J by 3 bases, and 8 bases separated the two germline ends. This chain's CDR3 is CASSGQNYEQYF. CDR3 nucleotide sequence: TGTGCCAGCTCAGGGCAGAACTACGAGCAGTACTTC.

The gene calls are TRBV3-1 (or the pseudogene TRBV3-2) and TRBJ2-2; 7 bases are a match to TRBD2. CDR3 length: 15 residues. The germline V gene encodes CDR1 LGHDT and CDR2 YNNKEL (reference sequence). The V gene end was trimmed by 5 bases and the J gene end by 3 bases; junction bases not matched to a gene: 6. Here the CDR3 DNA reads TGTGCCAGCAGCTGGGGGACTACATACACCGGGGAGCTGTTTTTT. It translates to CASSWGTTYTGELFF.

This sequence joins TRBV25-1 and TRBJ2-2; D possibly corresponds to TRBD1 (6 bases). Germline CDR1 reads MGHDK; CDR2 reads SYGVNS. Trimming removed 7 bases from V and 5 bases from J, with 14 bases in between. CDR3 length equals 14 residues. The CDR3 region is CASTETGGTGELFF. In DNA, the CDR3 is TGTGCCAGCACCGAGACAGGCGGAACCGGGGAGCTGTTTTTT.

The chain has TRBV9 and TRBJ2-1, with 10 bases lining up with TRBD2. Unmatched junction bases numbered 5, after V lost 4 bases and J lost 1 base. Germline V gene data show CDR1 as SGDLS and CDR2 as YYNGEE. This CDR3 is built from 16 residues. Here the CDR3 DNA reads TGTGCCAGCAGCTTAATTAGCGGGGGGTCCTACAATGAGCAGTTCTTC. It yields the protein CASSLISGGSYNEQFF.

This sequence joins TRBV6-5 and TRBJ1-4, with TRBD1 identical over 7 bases. CDR3 length: 16 amino acids. Looked up from germline, CDR1 is MNHEY and CDR2 is SVGAGI. J gave up 2 bases and V 2 bases, and 5 bases lay outside the gene matches. CDR3 nucleotide sequence: TGTGCCAGCAGTTACAAGGGACAGAGGACTAATGAAAAACTGTTTTTT. Its translation: CASSYKGQRTNEKLFF.